The next 20 T cell receptor beta chains were all read from a single sample in a study of vaccination and CD4 T cells after COVID-19. This sample's treatment: roughly ten-day PBMC culture with coronavirus spike peptide pools or control peptides (ViraFEST assay). CD4+ T-cell collection from the unexposed donor predated the COVID-19 pandemic (2011-2018). Cultured CD4+ T cells had their DNA profiled by the Oncomine TCR Beta short-read assay. TCRdb reprocessed the PCR reads with MiXCR, giving one entry per CDR3 protein. The sample includes about 9,100 distinct CDR3 sequences, 30% to 35% of them seen just once. No antigen is known for these receptors. The sequencing sample was made of CD4+ T cells from blood, cultured in vitro. Every receptor here comes from a human donor in good health.

This clonotype was counted a few times. V gene TRBV5-1 combines with J gene TRBJ2-1, with D perhaps matching TRBD2 (7 bases). CDR3 length: 19 amino acids. Germline V gene data show CDR1 as SGHRS and CDR2 as YFSETQ. Trimming removed 4 bases from V and 3 bases from J, with 26 bases in between. Written as DNA, the CDR3 is TGCGCCAGCAGCCCCCGGCTGGAGGGGGGGAAGGGCAACTACAATGAGCAGTTCTTC. As protein: CASSPRLEGGKGNYNEQFF. Together with reference TRBV5-1 and TRBJ2-1, the CDR3 gives the full variable domain: KAGVTQTPRYLIKTRGQQVTLSCSPISGHRSVSWYQQTPGQGLQFLFEYFSETQRNKGNFPGRFSGRQFSNSRSEMNVSTLELGDSALYLCASSPRLEGGKGNYNEQFFGPGTRLTVL.

By frequency in the sample, this clonotype is medium-sized. CDR3 sequence: CSPSGGANQPQHF. DNA for the CDR3: TGCAGTCCGAGCGGGGGGGCGAATCAGCCCCAGCATTTT. The gene calls are TRBV20-1 and TRBJ1-5; a possible D gene is TRBD1 (6 bases). Trimming left V 8 bases short and J 4 bases short, with 15 bases between. Germline CDR1 is DFQATT and CDR2 is SNEGSKA (reference sequence). The CDR3 length is 13 residues.

The chain links TRBV11-2 to TRBJ2-7; D not certain. Trimming shortened V by 4 bases and J by 2 bases, and 9 bases separated the two germline ends. The length of the CDR3 is 13 residues. Looked up from germline, CDR1 is SGHAT and CDR2 is FQNNGV. The CDR3 DNA reads as TGTGCCAGCAGCTCGCAGGATACCTACGAGCAGTACTTC. As protein: CASSSQDTYEQYF.

The table lists this clonotype with a few counts. The genes are TRBV7-2 and TRBJ1-1; 7 nucleotides agree with TRBD1. The CDR3 has 14 residues. With 6 bases clipped from V and 4 bases from J, the junction kept 8 bases outside the gene matches. Germline-derived CDR1 and CDR2 are SGHTA and FQGNSA. The CDR3 spells CASRTGAMSTEAFF. In DNA, the CDR3 is TGTGCCAGCAGAACAGGGGCCATGAGCACTGAAGCTTTCTTT.

With respect to this clonotype: Germline is not matched at one junction end, which may reflect a read error. The chain combines TRBV6-5 with TRBJ1-5, with D perhaps TRBD1 (6 bases). The CDR3 covers 14 residues. Germline V CDR1 and CDR2: MNHEY, SVGAGI. The DNA for the CDR3 is TGTGCCAGCAGTTCAGGGGACGGCAATCAGGCCCAGCATTTT. It is translated as CASSSGDGNQAQHF.

The sample holds a few counts of this clonotype. J is TRBJ2-5 and V is TRBV5-1, with D possibly TRBD2 on 6 matching bases. This CDR3 is 12 amino acids long. Germline assignment: CDR1 SGHRS and CDR2 YFSETQ. The germline V and J ends were trimmed by 6 bases and 5 bases, with 11 bases remaining between them. CDR3 in DNA: TGCGCCAGCATGGAGGGCAGGGAGACCCAGTACTTC. Protein sequence: CASMEGRETQYF.

The table lists this clonotype with a few counts. The DNA of the CDR3 is TGTGCCAGCAGCCTGTGGGGGATTGAGGGCTACACCTTC. This sequence encodes CASSLWGIEGYTF. This chain links TRBV7-8 with TRBJ1-2; tentative D call: TRBD1 (5 bases). V was cut by 5 bases and J by 8 bases, with 15 bases left in between. There are 13 residues in the CDR3. Germline CDR1 SGHVS, CDR2 FQNEAQ.

By proportion, this clonotype is medium-sized. V usage is TRBV15 and J usage is TRBJ1-5, with a weak D call TRBD1 (5 bases). Per the germline V gene, CDR1 is LNHNV and CDR2 is YYDKDF (reference sequence). Trimming cost V 0 bases and J 5 bases, with 17 bases left between them. The CDR3 loop spans 17 amino acids. The CDR3 DNA reads TGTGCCACCAGCAGAGATGGTGGGGCGGCGAGTGATCAGCCCCAGCATTTT. It specifies CATSRDGGAASDQPQHF.

This clonotype was counted between two and nine times. CDR3 protein: CSARDTSTDTQYF. As DNA, the CDR3 is TGCAGTGCTAGGGACACATCCACAGATACGCAGTATTTT. The chain is built from TRBV20-1 and TRBJ2-3; perhaps TRBD1 as D (5 bases). V lost 3 bases and J lost 2, with 9 bases in between. The CDR3 contains 13 residues. The germline gives CDR1 DFQATT, CDR2 SNEGSKA (reference sequence).

This clonotype was recorded a few times. The chain employs TRBV20-1 and TRBJ2-2; 7 bases fit TRBD1. The V gene end was trimmed by 4 bases and the J gene end by 1 base; junction bases not matched to a gene: 3. Germline V gene data show CDR1 as DFQATT and CDR2 as SNEGSKA (reference sequence). There are 14 residues in the CDR3. Here the CDR3 DNA reads TGCAGTGCTACCCGGACAGGGAACACCGGGGAGCTGTTTTTT. It is translated as CSATRTGNTGELFF.

The V and J genes are TRBV12-3 or TRBV12-4 and TRBJ1-2; TRBD1 might be the D (5 bases). CDR3 length: 12 amino acids. The V gene lost 1 base and the J gene lost 6 bases, with 6 bases spanning the gap. CDR3 region: CASSLGTNGYTF. The CDR3 bases are TGTGCCAGCAGTTTAGGGACAAATGGCTACACCTTC.

This chain's CDR3 is CAISPGTKNTEAFF. The DNA for the CDR3 is TGTGCCATCAGCCCCGGGACAAAGAACACTGAAGCTTTCTTT. The chain recombines TRBV10-3 with TRBJ1-1; D is perhaps TRBD1 (6 bases). The CDR3 sequence is 14 residues long. Germline CDR1 reads ENHRY; CDR2 reads SYGVKD. V was trimmed by 6 bases and J by 1 base, leaving 12 bases between them.

The chain has TRBV6-1 and TRBJ1-5; no definite D call. Trimming removed 8 bases at V and 4 bases at J, with 12 bases between. Germline loops: CDR1 MNHNS, CDR2 SASEGT. This CDR3 is 13 amino acids long. DNA for the CDR3: TGTGCCAGCCTCCGAAAGATTAATCAGCCCCAGCATTTT. Translating gives CASLRKINQPQHF.

This clonotype turned up a few times. The rearrangement links TRBV21-1 to TRBJ2-7; TRBD2, the table's D call, lacks a check against the DNA. TRBV21-1 is a recognized pseudogene. The CDR3 is 17 amino acids. CDR3 nucleotide sequence: TGTGCCAGCAGCAAAGGGTTAACTAGCGGATGGTCCTACGAGCAGTACTTC. Protein sequence: CASSKGLTSGWSYEQYF.

In this sample, this clonotype turned up a few times. The chain links TRBV20-1 to TRBJ2-3; 9 bases fit TRBD2. Germline V gene sequence: CDR1 DFQATT, CDR2 SNEGSKA (reference sequence). This CDR3 has 15 amino acids. V lost 0 bases, J lost 5 bases, and 6 bases stayed unmatched. CDR3 DNA: TGCAGTGCTAGAGAGCGGGGGGGAGCGGGAGATACGCAGTATTTT. Residues: CSARERGGAGDTQYF.

This chain connects TRBV30 to TRBJ1-2; maybe TRBD1 (6 bases). The CDR3 contains 11 residues. Germline V gene sequence: CDR1 GTSNPN, CDR2 SVGIG (reference sequence). Trimming cost V 2 bases and J 6 bases, with 7 bases left between them. The CDR3 spells CAWSPGDGYTF. The CDR3, as DNA: TGTGCCTGGAGTCCAGGGGATGGCTACACCTTC.

This clonotype was detected only a few times. V gene TRBV7-9 combines with J gene TRBJ2-7; TRBD1 aligns across 7 bases. The V segment lost 1 base and the J segment 2 bases; nucleotides outside the gene matches: 5. The germline V gene has CDR1 SEHNR and CDR2 FQNEAQ (reference sequence). The CDR3 totals 15 residues. The CDR3 spells CASSLVGTVTYEQYF. The DNA for the CDR3 is TGTGCCAGCAGCTTAGTAGGGACAGTCACCTACGAGCAGTACTTC.

This clonotype was detected only a few times. The chain recombines TRBV20-1 with TRBJ1-6; 7 nucleotides match TRBD1. The V and J ends lost 3 bases and 12 bases, in that order; junction bases with no gene match: 5. This CDR3 contains 12 residues. Per the germline V gene, CDR1 is DFQATT and CDR2 is SNEGSKA (reference sequence). CDR3 nucleotide sequence: TGCAGTGCTAGGGGGACAGACGGACCCCTCCACTTT. It encodes CSARGTDGPLHF.

The chain couples TRBV7-9 to TRBJ1-2; no reliable D call. The CDR3 is made up of 12 amino acids. V lost 2 bases to trimming and J lost 7 bases, with 8 bases between them. Per the germline V gene, CDR1 is SEHNR and CDR2 is FQNEAQ (reference sequence). CDR3 coding DNA: TGTGCCAGCAGCTTATCGGGGTTTGGCTACACCTTC. Its translation: CASSLSGFGYTF.

This clonotype was recorded a few times. The J gene is TRBJ1-2, the V gene TRBV20-1, with D unresolved. V was trimmed by 3 bases and J by 0 bases, leaving 5 bases between them. The CDR3 is 12 amino acids. Germline loops: CDR1 DFQATT, CDR2 SNEGSKA (reference sequence). The CDR3 sequence: CSASMANYGYTF. The CDR3 nucleotides are TGCAGTGCTAGTATGGCTAACTATGGCTACACCTTC.